This T cell receptor beta chain was identified in a study of cytomegalovirus exposure and HLA in healthy donors. Study-level points and caveats: Other equally common chains were less clonally expanded than HLA-associated TCR beta chains, a later analysis showed. Association of a missense DCLRE1C variant with TCR beta V- and J-gene trimming was reported in a later analysis.

Germline CDR1 reads MNHEY; CDR2 reads SMNVEV (reference sequence). The CDR3 spans 17 residues. Losses at the gene ends were 4 bases for V and 2 bases for J; bases not matched to a gene: 10. Primers for the PCR totalled 60 Vbeta and 13 Jbeta. Profiled with immunoSEQ multiplex PCR; TCRdb holds only in-frame clones, not every one. The table has fewer than 90,000 clones, about three quarters seen once. As regards this clone: As yet, its antigen is unknown.

Sequences were obtained from PBMCs. This clonotype originated in a man aged 25 to 40 in good health and CMV-seropositive. The gene calls are TRBV27 and TRBJ2-2; 7 nucleotides agree with TRBD1. CDR3 protein: CASSSPWTGINTGELFF. CDR3 bases: TGTGCCAGCAGTTCGCCTTGGACAGGAATTAACACCGGGGAGCTGTTTTTT.